This T cell receptor (beta chain) was identified in a study of cytomegalovirus exposure and HLA in healthy donors. Whole-study context: The early release's HLA-typed donors yielded roughly 85 million unique TCRs.

Per the germline V gene, CDR1 is LNHDA and CDR2 is SQIVND (reference sequence). The V segment lost 5 bases and the J segment 0 bases; nucleotides outside the gene matches: 13. The CDR3 extends over 19 amino acids. It was with 60 Vbeta and 13 Jbeta primers that the PCR ran. Sequenced by immunoSEQ multiplex PCR; TCRdb stores in-frame clones only, minus some. In the table there are roughly 100,000 clones, roughly two thirds of which are singletons. This TCR derives from a female donor in good health and CMV-seronegative. The V and J genes are TRBV19 and TRBJ2-1; TRBD2 matches 10 bases. Sequenced sample: PBMCs. In nucleotides, the CDR3 is TGTGCCAGTAGTGCCGGACTAGCGGAGATCCTGAGCTCCTACAATGAGCAGTTCTTC. As protein: CASSAGLAEILSSYNEQFF.